The clone carrying this T cell receptor beta chain was counted only a few times. CDR3-region Arm-PCR and iRepertoire HTBI primers produced the TCR beta libraries. Each CDR3 protein is one row after TCRdb ran MiXCR on the multiplex PCR reads. The sample has roughly 510,000 distinct CDR3 sequences; 15% to 20% are singletons. Trimming removed 5 bases from V and 0 bases from J, with 10 bases in between. Germline V CDR1 and CDR2: SGHTA, FQGTGA. This CDR3 spans 15 amino acids. Documented time point: newly diagnosed GD, antithyroid drugs for less than 3 months. RNA extracted from PBMCs served as the sequencing template. This record belongs to a study of regulatory T cells in long-lasting Graves disease. This same sample was also part of a study on T cells in Graves' hyperthyroidism and ophthalmopathy.

The source was peripheral blood mononuclear cells (PBMCs), collected at new diagnosis, from a patient treated with antithyroid drugs. The rearrangement uses TRBV7-3 and TRBJ2-2; D unclear. The TCR sequence derives from a man between 18 and 29 years old with Graves disease. The chain's CDR3 is CASSPGSTNTGELFF. The CDR3 nucleotides are TGTGCCAGCAGCCCCGGCTCAACGAACACCGGGGAGCTGTTTTTT.